One sample yielded the 31 T cell receptor beta chains listed below, sequenced in a study of lymphopenia after photon versus proton radiotherapy. The assay was immunoSEQ multiplex PCR, and TCRdb's table has in-frame clones only and misses some. The sample has around 64,000 clones, roughly 92% seen once. This material consisted of peripheral blood, taken from a patient treated with photon-based radiotherapy. These receptors came from a woman aged 40-49 years with cholangiocarcinoma.

This clone has just one count. This chain uses TRBV19 with TRBJ1-6; D might be TRBD1 (6 bases). Deletions cut 8 bases from V and 7 bases from J, with 15 bases between. CDR3 length: 14 residues. CDR1 is LNHDA, CDR2 SQIVND, per germline (reference sequence). CDR3 in DNA: TGTGCCAGTGAGGGGGACGCAGCAAATTCACCCCTCCACTTT. Amino acids: CASEGDAANSPLHF.

The chain links TRBV2 to TRBJ2-7; D gene ambiguous. The CDR3 runs 15 residues. CDR1 and CDR2 (germline): SNHLY, FYNNEI. The V end lost 4 bases, the J end lost 1 base, and 14 bases lay between the germline ends. The CDR3 bases are TGTGCCAGCAGTGGTCGGTCCTCTTTGTCCTACGAGCAGTACTTC. It specifies CASSGRSSLSYEQYF.

This chain uses TRBV5-8 with TRBJ2-1; no reliable D call. The V and J ends lost 6 bases and 5 bases respectively, with 15 bases between them. The CDR3 is 14 amino acids. The germline gives CDR1 SGHTS, CDR2 YDEGEE. In DNA form, the CDR3 reads TGTGCCAGCACGACTGGGCAGCGAGACAATGAGCAGTTCTTC. It yields the protein CASTTGQRDNEQFF.

The chain has TRBV19 and TRBJ1-2; 7 bases are shared with TRBD1. Germline trimming cut 7 bases from V and 2 bases from J; bases unmatched to any gene: 4. This CDR3 contains 13 residues. Germline V CDR1 and CDR2: LNHDA, SQIVND (reference sequence). The CDR3 region is CASTGQQNYGYTF. The CDR3 coding sequence is TGTGCCAGTACGGGACAGCAGAACTATGGCTACACCTTC.

The rearrangement uses TRBV5-1 and TRBJ1-4; D unresolved. The CDR3 is 13 residues long. Trimming stripped 4 bases from V and 8 bases from J, with 12 bases between. In germline, CDR1 is SGHRS, CDR2 YFSETQ. The CDR3: CASSLESEEKLFF. The CDR3 coding sequence is TGCGCCAGCAGCCTGGAGTCTGAGGAAAAACTGTTTTTT.

This chain uses TRBV27 with TRBJ2-2; TRBD2 agrees at 11 bases. The germline V gene encodes CDR1 MNHEY and CDR2 SMNVEV (reference sequence). The J segment lost 3 bases and the V segment lost 3 bases, leaving 3 bases of the junction unmatched. The CDR3 loop spans 16 amino acids. CDR3 residues: CASSFLLAGDTGELFF. The DNA of the CDR3 is TGTGCCAGCAGTTTCCTACTAGCGGGAGACACCGGGGAGCTGTTTTTT.

This rearrangement joins TRBV13 to TRBJ2-3, with D perhaps matching TRBD1 (6 bases). Germline V gene sequence: CDR1 PRHDT, CDR2 FYEKMQ (reference sequence). V was clipped by 5 bases and J by 1 base, with 16 bases between them. The CDR3 extends over 16 amino acids. In DNA form, the CDR3 reads TGTGCCAGCAGCGGCAGAGGGACACTGGGCACAGATACGCAGTATTTT. This codes for CASSGRGTLGTDTQYF. Full variable domain (missing parts from reference TRBV13 and TRBJ2-3): AAGVIQSPRHLIKEKRETATLKCYPIPRHDTVYWYQQGPGQDPQFLISFYEKMQSDKGSIPDRFSAQQFSDYHSELNMSSLELGDSALYFCASSGRGTLGTDTQYFGPGTRLTVL.

This rearrangement joins TRBV5-1 to TRBJ2-1; 14 bases are shared with TRBD2. Trimming at V came to 4 bases and at J to 1 base, leaving 7 bases not matched to a gene. The CDR3 extends over 18 amino acids. Germline CDR1 SGHRS, CDR2 YFSETQ. The CDR3 spells CASSQDGTSGSSYNEQFF. CDR3 in DNA: TGCGCCAGCAGCCAAGACGGGACTAGCGGGAGTTCCTACAATGAGCAGTTCTTC.

This clone was counted once. The V call is TRBV19, the J call TRBJ2-7, with a weak D call TRBD1 (6 bases). The CDR3 spans 14 residues. V lost 5 bases and J lost 4, with 15 bases in between. Per the germline V gene, CDR1 is LNHDA and CDR2 is SQIVND (reference sequence). Here the CDR3 reads CASSLGTRGYEQYF. The DNA of the CDR3 is TGTGCCAGTAGTCTCGGGACAAGGGGTTACGAGCAGTACTTC.

The rearrangement links TRBV2 to TRBJ1-1; 8 bases fit TRBD1. This CDR3 has 15 amino acids. Trimming removed 6 bases from V and 7 bases from J; junction bases left unmatched: 13. Germline lookup yields CDR1 SNHLY and CDR2 FYNNEI. The CDR3 reads CASSGQGLKGGEAFF. The CDR3 DNA follows: TGTGCCAGCAGCGGACAGGGATTGAAGGGGGGTGAAGCTTTCTTT.

The V call is TRBV28, the J call TRBJ2-7, with D unclear. Germline V gene sequence: CDR1 MDHEN, CDR2 SYDVKM. V lost 7 bases to trimming and J lost 3 bases, with 7 bases between them. This CDR3 has 11 amino acids. The CDR3 sequence: CASKDGYEQYF. CDR3 nucleotide sequence: TGTGCCAGCAAGGACGGCTACGAGCAGTACTTC.

The chain links TRBV5-4 to TRBJ2-7; the D gene could be TRBD1 or TRBD2 (6 bases each). The CDR3 has 17 residues. The V gene's germline CDR1 is SGHNT and CDR2 YYREEE (reference sequence). Between the trimmed V and J ends, which lost 3 bases and 5 bases, there was a span of 24 bases. CDR3 protein: CASSSGVFRGGENEQYF. As DNA, the CDR3 is TGTGCCAGCAGCTCTGGAGTGTTCAGGGGAGGAGAAAACGAGCAGTACTTC.

The V call is TRBV5-5, the J call TRBJ1-5; unclear D gene. The CDR3 has 14 residues. Germline CDR1 is SGHKS and CDR2 is YYEKEE (reference sequence). V gave up 3 bases and J gave up 0 bases, with 7 bases separating them. The CDR3: CASSSTYSNQPQHF. CDR3 coding DNA: TGTGCCAGCAGCTCAACATATAGCAATCAGCCCCAGCATTTT.

The chain combines TRBV28 with TRBJ2-5; D gene uncertain. With 3 bases removed from V and 1 base from J, the gap between germline ends came to 12 bases. This CDR3 is built from 15 residues. The germline CDR1 and CDR2 sequences are MDHEN and SYDVKM. The CDR3 DNA follows: TGTGCCAGCAGTTTCTCGAGGACCCTCCAAGAGACCCAGTACTTC. Translated: CASSFSRTLQETQYF.

This chain joins TRBV5-1 and TRBJ2-1; unclear D gene. Trimming took off 4 bases at V and 0 bases at J, with 14 bases between the two ends. The CDR3 loop spans 16 amino acids. The V gene's germline CDR1 is SGHRS and CDR2 YFSETQ. CDR3 nucleotides: TGCGCCAGCAGCGCCTCGGGTGGTAGCTCCTACAATGAGCAGTTCTTC. Translated: CASSASGGSSYNEQFF.

The V and J genes are TRBV9 and TRBJ2-7; D unresolved. This CDR3 has 13 amino acids. Trimming pared 3 bases from V and 4 bases from J, leaving 11 bases between. Germline values: CDR1 SGDLS, CDR2 YYNGEE. DNA for the CDR3: TGTGCCAGCAGCGGGACGGCCGATTACGAGCAGTACTTC. Protein: CASSGTADYEQYF. Looking up the rest from reference TRBV9 and TRBJ2-7 gives the full variable domain: DSGVTQTPKHLITATGQRVTLRCSPRSGDLSVYWYQQSLDQGLQFLIQYYNGEERAKGNILERFSAQQFPDLHSELNLSSLELGDSALYFCASSGTADYEQYFGPGTRLTVT.

This sequence joins TRBV6-6 and TRBJ2-3; 7 nucleotides agree with TRBD2. Germline V CDR1 and CDR2: MNHNY, SVGAGI (reference sequence). The trim removed 7 bases at V and 1 base at J, leaving 11 bases unmatched. This CDR3 spans 16 amino acids. As DNA, the CDR3 is TGTGCCAGCACCCGACGGAGGGAGGGCGGCACAGATACGCAGTATTTT. Amino acids: CASTRRREGGTDTQYF.

This chain connects TRBV25-1 to TRBJ2-3; 8 nucleotides agree with TRBD1. The CDR3 extends over 15 amino acids. The germline CDR1 and CDR2 sequences are MGHDK and SYGVNS. The trim removed 3 bases at V and 2 bases at J, leaving 4 bases unmatched. The CDR3 coding sequence is TGTGCCAGCAGTGACATGCAGGGGGCCACAGATACGCAGTATTTT. Translating it yields CASSDMQGATDTQYF.

The chain employs TRBV28 and TRBJ1-2; the D gene is possibly TRBD1 (5 bases). The CDR3 sequence is 12 residues long. Germline V CDR1 and CDR2: MDHEN, SYDVKM. Deletions cut 6 bases from V and 8 bases from J, with 13 bases between. CDR3 nucleotide sequence: TGTGCCAGCAGGCGATCAACAGGAGGCTACACCTTC. This sequence encodes CASRRSTGGYTF.

This sequence joins TRBV2 and TRBJ1-1, with D perhaps TRBD1 (5 bases). CDR1 and CDR2 (germline): SNHLY, FYNNEI. This CDR3 region has 16 residues. V lost 2 bases and J 4 bases, leaving 17 bases between the germline ends. In DNA, the CDR3 is TGTGCCAGCAGTGAAATGACGGCCCGGGGGGGCACTGAAGCTTTCTTT. Residues: CASSEMTARGGTEAFF. Full variable domain (missing parts from reference TRBV2 and TRBJ1-1): EPEVTQTPSHQVTQMGQEVILRCVPISNHLYFYWYRQILGQKVEFLVSFYNNEISEKSEIFDDQFSVERPDGSNFTLKIRSTKLEDSAMYFCASSEMTARGGTEAFFGQGTRLTVV.

The rearrangement uses TRBV30 and TRBJ1-2; the D gene is possibly TRBD1 (5 bases). Germline V gene lookup returns CDR1 GTSNPN and CDR2 SVGIG (reference sequence). Trimming removed 1 base from V and 4 bases from J, with 10 bases in between. The CDR3 is made up of 13 amino acids. The CDR3 spells CAWSALGAYGYTF. CDR3 DNA: TGTGCCTGGAGTGCCCTAGGGGCCTATGGCTACACCTTC.

The chain combines TRBV11-3 with TRBJ2-2; TRBD2 agrees at 8 bases. The CDR3 totals 14 residues. V trimming: 10 bases; J trimming: 5 bases; junction bases outside the gene matches: 9. Looked up from germline, CDR1 is SGHNT and CDR2 is YENEEA. The CDR3: CATLPGGPTGELFF. In DNA form, the CDR3 reads TGTGCCACGTTACCGGGAGGGCCAACCGGGGAGCTGTTTTTT.

The V call is TRBV5-1, the J call TRBJ2-5; D is unresolved. Trimming removed 0 bases at V and 1 base at J, with 7 bases between. In germline, CDR1 is SGHRS, CDR2 YFSETQ. CDR3 length: 14 amino acids. The CDR3 coding sequence is TGCGCCAGCAGCTTGGCCGGGCCCCAAGAGACCCAGTACTTC. This codes for CASSLAGPQETQYF.

This clone has a single count. This chain uses TRBV9 with TRBJ1-2, with a tentative D call TRBD1 (5 bases). V was clipped by 4 bases and J by 6 bases, with 19 bases between them. This CDR3 spans 15 amino acids. Germline values: CDR1 SGDLS, CDR2 YYNGEE. CDR3 coding DNA: TGTGCCAGCAGCTCAACACCTCAGGGCAGGGATGGCTACACCTTC. Translation: CASSSTPQGRDGYTF.

This sequence joins TRBV5-5 and TRBJ2-1; the match to TRBD2 covers 14 bases. The CDR3 has 16 amino acids. The germline gives CDR1 SGHKS, CDR2 YYEKEE (reference sequence). V shed 4 bases, J shed 7 bases, and the junction held 7 bases outside the gene matches. Here the CDR3 reads CASSPRLAGGRNEQFF. The CDR3 nucleotides read TGTGCCAGCAGCCCCCGACTAGCGGGGGGGCGGAATGAGCAGTTCTTC.

This chain joins TRBV7-8 and TRBJ2-5; D is undetermined. Germline loops: CDR1 SGHVS, CDR2 FQNEAQ. Trimming removed 6 bases from V and 5 bases from J, with 13 bases in between. This CDR3 region has 13 residues. The CDR3 spells CASSPNLKETQYF. In nucleotides, the CDR3 is TGTGCCAGCAGTCCCAACCTGAAGGAGACCCAGTACTTC.

This rearrangement joins TRBV28 to TRBJ1-5; TRBD1 might be the D (5 bases). Germline CDR1 reads MDHEN; CDR2 reads SYDVKM. There are 14 residues in the CDR3. With 10 bases removed from V and 1 base from J, the gap between germline ends came to 14 bases. The CDR3 region has the DNA TGTGCCACTTTTGCGGGGGGAAGCAATCAGCCCCAGCATTTT. Protein product: CATFAGGSNQPQHF. The entire variable domain, with the rest obtained from reference TRBV28 and TRBJ1-5, is as follows: DVKVTQSSRYLVKRTGEKVFLECVQDMDHENMFWYRQDPGLGLRLIYFSYDVKMKEKGDIPEGYSVSREKKERFSLILESASTNQTSMYLCATFAGGSNQPQHFGDGTRLSIL.

The chain uses TRBV4-3 and TRBJ1-2; D may be TRBD1 (6 bases). The CDR3 runs 13 residues. The germline gives CDR1 LGHNA, CDR2 YSLEER. The V and J ends lost 0 bases and 8 bases respectively, with 10 bases between them. The CDR3 reads CASSQEGGVGYTF. DNA of the CDR3: TGCGCCAGCAGCCAAGAAGGGGGGGTCGGCTACACCTTC.

V gene TRBV27 combines with J gene TRBJ1-1; 8 nucleotides align to TRBD1. After removal of 3 bases from V and 6 bases from J, the junction contained 9 bases not matched to a gene. Germline CDR1 MNHEY, CDR2 SMNVEV (reference sequence). The CDR3 loop spans 15 amino acids. CDR3 in DNA: TGTGCCAGCAGTTTGTTTTTGGGACAGGTCTCTGAAGCTTTCTTT. It translates to CASSLFLGQVSEAFF.

This chain joins TRBV7-2 and TRBJ2-3, with TRBD2 matching 7 bases. Germline-derived CDR1 and CDR2 are SGHTA and FQGNSA. The CDR3 runs 14 residues. V was clipped by 8 bases and J by 0 bases; unmatched bases: 5. The DNA of the CDR3 is TGTGCCAGCCGGGCGGGAGCAAGCACAGATACGCAGTATTTT. Translation: CASRAGASTDTQYF.

The chain is built from TRBV25-1 and TRBJ2-1; D remains ambiguous. V was clipped by 5 bases and J by 12 bases, with 17 bases between them. Germline CDR1 is MGHDK and CDR2 is SYGVNS. This CDR3 contains 13 residues. The CDR3 nucleotides are TGTGCCAGCAGTTCAAGGGTGACGGGTTGGCAGTTCTTC. This translates into CASSSRVTGWQFF. The full variable domain, its missing parts supplied by reference TRBV25-1 and TRBJ2-1, is EADIYQTPRYLVIGTGKKITLECSQTMGHDKMYWYQQDPGMELHLIHYSYGVNSTEKGDLSSESTVSRIRTEHFPLTLESARPSHTSQYLCASSSRVTGWQFFGPGTRLTVL.